The 10 T cell receptor beta chains in this list originate from one sample, sequenced in a study of blood T cell repertoires in COVID-19. This table comes from immunoSEQ multiplex PCR, and its TCRdb copy is limited to in-frame clones, with some not included. There are fewer than 150,000 clones in the sample; 86% occur only once, and about 18% lies in the top ten. The sample taken for sequencing was peripheral blood. The receptors here all came from a woman in her fifties or sixties who had recovered from COVID-19.

CDR3 DNA sequence: TGTGCCAGTAGTTTGCCTCAGGGAGGCGGGGAGACCCAGTACTTC. This translates into CASSLPQGGGETQYF. The rearrangement uses TRBV19 and TRBJ2-5; TRBD2 might be the D (6 bases). The V gene's germline CDR1 is LNHDA and CDR2 SQIVND (reference sequence). The CDR3 loop spans 15 amino acids. V was pared by 5 bases and J by 5 bases, with 18 bases between.

As for this clone: Sequence at one end of the junction differs from germline and may be a read error. The chain has TRBV5-4 and TRBJ1-6; D perhaps matches TRBD1 (5 bases). Germline V CDR1 and CDR2: SGHNT, YYREEE (reference sequence). This CDR3 comprises 12 residues. The CDR3 sequence: CASSTDGGSWLF. Written as DNA, the CDR3 is TGTGCCAGCAGCACCGACGGGGGTAGTTGGCTCTTT.

This chain links TRBV5-4 with TRBJ2-1, with 10 bases lining up with TRBD2. Germline values: CDR1 SGHNT, CDR2 YYREEE (reference sequence). The CDR3 length is 16 residues. J gave up 6 bases and V 0 bases, and 6 bases lay outside the gene matches. The CDR3 region is CASSLATLAGSNEQFF. In nucleotides, the CDR3 is TGTGCCAGCAGCTTGGCCACACTAGCGGGGAGCAATGAGCAGTTCTTC.

This clone occurred a few times. The V gene is TRBV27, the J gene TRBJ1-5; D is undetermined. V lost 5 bases to trimming and J lost 6 bases, with 14 bases between them. The CDR3 loop spans 14 amino acids. The germline V gene encodes CDR1 MNHEY and CDR2 SMNVEV (reference sequence). As DNA, the CDR3 is TGTGCCAGCAGTCCTAAGGTGGGAGGTCAGCCCCAGCATTTT. Translation: CASSPKVGGQPQHF.

V is TRBV7-9 and J is TRBJ2-1; the match to TRBD1 covers 7 bases. There are 16 residues in the CDR3. The germline V gene has CDR1 SEHNR and CDR2 FQNEAQ (reference sequence). J lost 0 bases, V lost 4 bases, and 6 bases had no gene match. CDR3 DNA sequence: TGTGCCAGCAGCTCCGATAACAGGGGCTCCTACAATGAGCAGTTCTTC. Translation gives CASSSDNRGSYNEQFF.

The V gene is TRBV9, the J gene TRBJ1-4; 7 bases line up with TRBD1. V gave up 2 bases and J gave up 8 bases; unmatched junction bases: 12. The CDR3 covers 16 residues. CDR1 is SGDLS, CDR2 YYNGEE, per germline. This CDR3 is CASSVGPKQGNEKLFF. The CDR3 nucleotides are TGTGCCAGCAGCGTGGGTCCCAAACAGGGGAACGAAAAACTGTTTTTT.

The V call is TRBV5-1, the J call TRBJ2-5; possible D gene TRBD2, 6 bases. The germline V gene has CDR1 SGHRS and CDR2 YFSETQ. V shed 4 bases and J shed 3 bases, with 13 bases lying between them. CDR3 length: 14 amino acids. The CDR3 spells CASSPIGTEETQYF. In nucleotides, the CDR3 is TGCGCCAGCAGCCCAATAGGGACTGAAGAGACCCAGTACTTC.

The chain employs TRBV6-1 and TRBJ1-2; 8 bases map to TRBD1. Losses at the gene ends were 2 bases for V and 6 bases for J; bases not matched to a gene: 11. The germline CDR1 and CDR2 sequences are MNHNS and SASEGT. The length of the CDR3 is 16 residues. The CDR3 nucleotides read TGTGCCAGCAGTGAAAGGACAGGGCGCTCGGGGGATGGCTACACCTTC. This sequence encodes CASSERTGRSGDGYTF.

On this clone itself: At one end, the junction sequence differs from germline, possibly due to a read error. The chain is built from TRBV2 and TRBJ2-7, with TRBD2 matching 14 bases. CDR3 length equals 13 residues. Looked up from germline, CDR1 is SNHLY and CDR2 is FYNNEI. CDR3 sequence reads: CASSAEGLAGAPF. CDR3 DNA sequence: TGTGCCAGCAGTGCCGAGGGACTAGCGGGGGCCCCCTTC. The complete variable domain, with remaining parts taken from reference TRBV2 and TRBJ2-7, reads EPEVTQTPSHQVTQMGQEVILRCVPISNHLYFYWYRQILGQKVEFLVSFYNNEISEKSEIFDDQFSVERPDGSNFTLKIRSTKLEDSAMYFCASSAEGLAGAPFGPGTRLTVT.

The genes are TRBV6-5 and TRBJ1-5, with a possible D match to TRBD1 (5 bases). With 5 bases removed from V and 5 bases from J, the gap between germline ends came to 10 bases. The germline V gene encodes CDR1 MNHEY and CDR2 SVGAGI. This CDR3 contains 13 residues. The CDR3 sequence: CASSTVGDQPQHF. Here the CDR3 DNA reads TGTGCCAGCAGTACGGTAGGGGATCAGCCCCAGCATTTT.